By sample fraction, the clone carrying this TCR beta chain is large. The data are from a study of spatial heterogeneity in lung cancer. TCR cDNA molecules were tagged individually, and each one carried a unique molecular identifier. MiXCR, applied by TCRdb to the 5' RACE reads, yields one record per CDR3 protein. The repertoire consists of 350 to 550 distinct CDR3 sequences, with 20% to 25% occurring once and the leading ten covering 22%. Time point described: sample taken at primary tumor resection. The cohort: around 77 early-stage, untreated non-small cell lung cancer patients. The sequenced material consisted of unsorted whole RNA from tumor, nontumor lung or frozen PBMC. Trimming took 7 bases from V and 11 from J, leaving 17 bases between them. The V gene's germline CDR1 is KGHDR and CDR2 SFDVKD. The length of the CDR3 is 13 residues.

The genes are TRBV24-1 and TRBJ1-5; maybe TRBD1 (6 bases). The receptor was derived from a male donor with early-stage non-small cell lung cancer. Sequencing used normal lung tissue next to the tumor, obtained at surgery. DNA for the CDR3: TGTGCCACCAGCCAGGGATTTAGGGGGACCCAGCATTTT. This gives the protein CATSQGFRGTQHF.